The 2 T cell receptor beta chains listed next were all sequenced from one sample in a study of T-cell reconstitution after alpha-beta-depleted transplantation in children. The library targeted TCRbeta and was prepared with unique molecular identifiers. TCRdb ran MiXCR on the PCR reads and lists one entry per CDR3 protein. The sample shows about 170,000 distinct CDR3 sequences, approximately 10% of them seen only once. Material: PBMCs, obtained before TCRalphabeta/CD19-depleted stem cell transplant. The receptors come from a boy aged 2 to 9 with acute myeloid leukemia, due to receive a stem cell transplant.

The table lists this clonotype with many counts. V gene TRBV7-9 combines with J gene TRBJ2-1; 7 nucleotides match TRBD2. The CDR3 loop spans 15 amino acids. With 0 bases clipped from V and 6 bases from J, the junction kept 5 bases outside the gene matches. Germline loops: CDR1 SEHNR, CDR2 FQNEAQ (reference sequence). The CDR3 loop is CASSLAGGYLNEQFF. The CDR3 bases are TGTGCCAGCAGCTTAGCGGGAGGGTACCTCAATGAGCAGTTCTTC.

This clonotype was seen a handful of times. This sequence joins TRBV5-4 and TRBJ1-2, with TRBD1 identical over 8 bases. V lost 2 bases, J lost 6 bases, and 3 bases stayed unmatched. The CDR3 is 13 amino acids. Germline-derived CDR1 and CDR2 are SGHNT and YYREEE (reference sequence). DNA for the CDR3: TGTGCCAGCAGCTTCGACAGGGGTGATGGCTACACCTTC. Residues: CASSFDRGDGYTF.